This T cell receptor beta chain was documented in a study of tumor and adjacent non-tumor tissue in lung cancer. Turning to the study itself: The patients, 10 or so men and roughly 5 women, were roughly 30 to 85 with stage I to III disease. Study results and limitations: Higher tumor TCR diversity was associated with shorter survival. TCR diversity was significantly greater in tumor than normal lung tissue.

The CDR3 covers 12 residues. The V gene's germline CDR1 is ENHRY and CDR2 SYGVKD. V trimming: 6 bases; J trimming: 4 bases; junction bases outside the gene matches: 0. This sample's RNA came from whole unsorted tissue. Newly diagnosed lung cancer patients had thoracic surgery in China, August–late 2014, without prior chemotherapy. A modified ARM-PCR protocol with three rounds of nested PCR amplified TCRbeta. From the multiplex PCR reads, TCRdb called clonotypes with MiXCR, one entry per CDR3 protein. The table lists 100,000 to 120,000 distinct CDR3 sequences, over 75% of them singletons. As for this clonotype: Its antigen is unknown.

This chain links TRBV10-3 with TRBJ2-5; 9 bases are shared with TRBD1. This receptor was taken from a man between 70 and 80 years old with non-small cell lung cancer. Sequenced input: lung tumor tissue. The CDR3 DNA reads as TGTGCCATCAGGGGACAGGGAGAGACCCAGTACTTC. This sequence encodes CAIRGQGETQYF.